The rows below give T cell receptor beta chains drawn from one sample of a study of early T cells in non-severe SARS-CoV-2 infection. TCRdb re-called the 5' RACE reads with MiXCR, one entry per CDR3 protein. Of more than 95,000 distinct CDR3 sequences listed, 16% are singletons. The specimen was whole blood. These receptor sequences come from an adult who was a healthcare worker with PCR-confirmed SARS-CoV-2 infection or an uninfected control (not recorded which). Each CDR3 is given with its conserved first and last residue. A D gene is named only where the DNA matches it firmly. For some rows the clone size is stated as once, few or many, or as a class when expanded; others skip it.

D: TRBD1; V: TRBV7-2; size: -; J: TRBJ2-5; CDR3: CASSSMGQVQETQYF; DNA: TGTGCCAGCAGCTCTATGGGACAGGTCCAAGAGACCCAGTACTTC
D: TRBD1; V: TRBV27; size: few; J: TRBJ2-7; CDR3: CASRGIRDRAHEQYF; DNA: TGTGCCAGCAGGGGGATCCGGGACAGGGCCCACGAGCAGTACTTC
D: -; V: TRBV13; size: -; J: TRBJ2-7; CDR3: CASSLGQARDEQYF; DNA: TGTGCCAGCAGCTTAGGCCAGGCCCGGGACGAGCAGTACTTC
D: -; V: TRBV6-5; size: many; J: TRBJ1-2; CDR3: CASSFRAQSYGYTF; DNA: TGTGCCAGCAGTTTCCGTGCACAGTCATATGGCTACACCTTC
D: -; V: TRBV7-2; size: -; J: TRBJ2-5; CDR3: CASSPRRGWETQYF; DNA: TGTGCCAGCTCTCCCCGCCGGGGCTGGGAGACCCAGTACTTC
D: -; V: TRBV3-1; size: few; J: TRBJ2-1; CDR3: CASSQGGWAYNEQFF; DNA: TGTGCCAGCAGCCAAGGGGGATGGGCCTACAATGAGCAGTTCTTC
D: -; V: TRBV5-1; size: -; J: TRBJ2-7; CDR3: CASSLGPLYEQYF; DNA: TGCGCCAGCAGCTTGGGCCCTCTATACGAGCAGTACTTC
D: -; V: TRBV28; size: few; J: TRBJ2-6; CDR3: CASSPWGSSGANVLTF; DNA: TGTGCCAGCAGTCCCTGGGGGAGCTCTGGGGCCAACGTCCTGACTTTC
D: TRBD2; V: TRBV10-2; size: many; J: TRBJ2-1; CDR3: CASRAGGEQFF; DNA: TGCGCCAGCAGGGCGGGAGGTGAGCAGTTCTTC
D: TRBD2; V: TRBV20-1; size: few; J: TRBJ2-2; CDR3: CSARGIAGVYTGELFF; DNA: TGCAGTGCTAGAGGGATAGCGGGAGTTTACACCGGGGAGCTGTTTTTT
D: TRBD1; V: TRBV9; size: -; J: TRBJ2-5; CDR3: CASSARTGEETQYF; DNA: TGTGCCAGCAGCGCCCGGACAGGGGAAGAGACCCAGTACTTC
D: -; V: TRBV30; size: many; J: TRBJ1-1; CDR3: CAWGPGTEAFF; DNA: TGTGCCTGGGGGCCAGGTACTGAAGCTTTCTTT
D: TRBD2; V: TRBV20-1; size: few; J: TRBJ2-1; CDR3: CSARTYTSGPYNEQFF; DNA: TGCAGTGCTAGAACCTATACTAGCGGGCCATACAATGAGCAGTTCTTC
D: -; V: TRBV20-1; size: many; J: TRBJ2-3; CDR3: CSAKSGFRTDTQYF; DNA: TGCAGTGCCAAGAGTGGTTTCCGCACAGATACGCAGTATTTT
D: -; V: TRBV7-9; size: few; J: TRBJ1-4; CDR3: CASSSSGSNEKLFF; DNA: TGTGCCAGCAGCTCGTCCGGGTCGAATGAAAAACTGTTTTTT
D: -; V: TRBV2; size: few; J: TRBJ2-2; CDR3: CASRGARNTGELFF; DNA: TGTGCCAGCAGGGGGGCGAGGAACACCGGGGAGCTGTTTTTT
D: -; V: TRBV11-2; size: few; J: TRBJ1-1; CDR3: CASSLAQPHTEAFF; DNA: TGTGCCAGCAGCTTAGCCCAACCCCACACTGAAGCTTTCTTT
D: TRBD1; V: TRBV12-3/TRBV12-4; size: few; J: TRBJ1-1; CDR3: CASIIGTVNTEAFF; DNA: TGTGCCAGCATTATCGGGACAGTGAACACTGAAGCTTTCTTT
D: -; V: TRBV3-1; size: many; J: TRBJ2-7; CDR3: CASSQARFSYEQYF; DNA: TGTGCCAGCAGCCAGGCAAGGTTCTCCTACGAGCAGTACTTC
D: TRBD1; V: TRBV9; size: few; J: TRBJ2-1; CDR3: CASTPFATGLYNEQFF; DNA: TGTGCCAGCACTCCATTCGCGACAGGGTTATACAATGAGCAGTTCTTC
D: TRBD1; V: TRBV10-3; size: few; J: TRBJ1-5; CDR3: CAISDRGQGRQPQHF; DNA: TGTGCCATCAGTGACCGAGGACAGGGTCGACAGCCCCAGCATTTT
D: TRBD1; V: TRBV20-1; size: -; J: TRBJ1-6; CDR3: CSARGRQGVNSPLHF; DNA: TGCAGTGCTAGAGGTAGACAGGGCGTAAATTCACCCCTCCACTTT
D: -; V: TRBV29-1; size: few; J: TRBJ2-5; CDR3: CSVLGHRAGETQYF; DNA: TGCAGCGTCCTTGGACACCGGGCTGGCGAGACCCAGTACTTC
D: -; V: TRBV7-2; size: few; J: TRBJ2-7; CDR3: CASSLELIISYEQYF; DNA: TGTGCCAGCAGCTTAGAGCTGATTATTAGCTACGAGCAGTACTTC
D: -; V: TRBV6-2/TRBV6-3; size: -; J: TRBJ2-7; CDR3: CASSYYSEQYF; DNA: TGTGCCAGCAGTTACTACAGTGAGCAGTACTTC
D: -; V: TRBV7-6; size: -; J: TRBJ2-7; CDR3: CASSLQGPQDEQYF; DNA: TGTGCCAGCAGCTTGCAGGGACCCCAGGACGAGCAGTACTTC
D: -; V: TRBV9; size: few; J: TRBJ1-1; CDR3: CASSSQGQSTEAFF; DNA: TGTGCCAGCAGCTCACAGGGACAAAGCACTGAAGCTTTCTTT
D: TRBD1; V: TRBV4-3; size: -; J: TRBJ2-2; CDR3: CASSHPPRDRGYAGELFF; DNA: TGCGCCAGCAGCCACCCTCCCCGGGACAGGGGTTACGCCGGGGAGCTGTTTTTT
D: -; V: TRBV3-1; size: few; J: TRBJ1-5; CDR3: CASSQDTGINQPQHF; DNA: TGTGCCAGCAGCCAAGATACTGGGATCAATCAGCCCCAGCATTTT
D: TRBD1; V: TRBV7-9; size: -; J: TRBJ1-2; CDR3: CASSPIGGTGDYGYTF; DNA: TGTGCCAGCAGTCCAATCGGCGGGACAGGGGACTATGGCTACACCTTC
D: TRBD1; V: TRBV12-3/TRBV12-4; size: -; J: TRBJ2-1; CDR3: CASSLGQGNEQFF; DNA: TGTGCCAGCAGTCTGGGACAGGGAAATGAGCAGTTCTTC
D: -; V: TRBV5-3; size: once; J: TRBJ2-3; CDR3: CARSDPRGRLGTDTQYF; DNA: TGTGCCAGAAGCGACCCCAGGGGAAGGTTGGGCACAGATACGCAGTATTTT
D: TRBD2; V: TRBV7-2; size: -; J: TRBJ2-7; CDR3: CASSLVRLAGVGEQYF; DNA: TGTGCCAGCAGCTTAGTGCGGCTAGCGGGAGTGGGGGAGCAGTACTTC
D: TRBD1; V: TRBV20-1; size: many; J: TRBJ2-2; CDR3: CSARDLGGNTGELFF; DNA: TGCAGTGCTAGAGATCTAGGGGGCAACACCGGGGAGCTGTTTTTT
D: -; V: TRBV7-9; size: many; J: TRBJ1-4; CDR3: CASSPATQEKLFF; DNA: TGTGCCAGCAGCCCGGCGACGCAGGAAAAACTGTTTTTT
D: -; V: TRBV29-1; size: many; J: TRBJ2-7; CDR3: CSVGQGAFSYEQYF; DNA: TGCAGCGTTGGGCAGGGAGCCTTCTCCTACGAGCAGTACTTC
D: TRBD1; V: TRBV6-1; size: -; J: TRBJ2-5; CDR3: CASSADRLGRETQYF; DNA: TGTGCCAGCAGTGCGGACAGGTTAGGGCGAGAGACCCAGTACTTC
D: TRBD1; V: TRBV7-9; size: many; J: TRBJ1-1; CDR3: CASSLEGSTGWGTEAFF; DNA: TGTGCCAGCAGCTTGGAGGGGTCGACAGGGTGGGGCACTGAAGCTTTCTTT
D: -; V: TRBV4-3; size: -; J: TRBJ1-1; CDR3: CASSQARGGEAFF; DNA: TGCGCCAGCAGCCAAGCCCGAGGGGGTGAAGCTTTCTTT
D: TRBD2; V: TRBV5-1; size: few; J: TRBJ2-3; CDR3: CASSSGRTSGGVRTDTQYF; DNA: TGCGCCAGCAGCTCTGGACGGACTAGCGGGGGAGTGAGGACAGATACGCAGTATTTT
D: -; V: TRBV4-3; size: -; J: TRBJ1-1; CDR3: CASSQDWVRGAERIMAEAFF; DNA: TGCGCCAGCAGCCAAGATTGGGTTCGGGGGGCGGAAAGGATTATGGCTGAAGCTTTCTTT